Below, 7 T cell receptor beta chains from the same sample are listed, as sequenced in a study of blood T cell repertoires in COVID-19. Produced via immunoSEQ multiplex PCR; TCRdb's table is partial and in-frame only. The sample holds 200,000 to 250,000 clones; 88% are singletons and the top ten take about 2.5%. The source material was peripheral blood. These TCRs come from an older woman with acute or convalescent COVID-19.

This clone was seen only a few times. The chain has TRBV30 and TRBJ2-5; 10 bases map to TRBD1. The J segment lost 5 bases and the V segment lost 4 bases, leaving 10 bases of the junction unmatched. The CDR3 is made up of 15 amino acids. The germline V gene encodes CDR1 GTSNPN and CDR2 SVGIG (reference sequence). CDR3 nucleotide sequence: TGTGCCTGGAACGTCGGGACAGGGGAGGGGGAGACCCAGTACTTC. Protein product: CAWNVGTGEGETQYF.

V gene TRBV7-2 combines with J gene TRBJ1-5; perhaps TRBD1 as D (6 bases). The CDR3 has 13 amino acids. The V gene lost 5 bases and the J gene lost 5 bases, with 10 bases spanning the gap. CDR1 is SGHTA and CDR2 is FQGNSA in the germline V gene. The CDR3 region is CASSRGQHQPQHF. The CDR3 nucleotides read TGTGCCAGCAGCCGTGGACAGCATCAGCCCCAGCATTTT.

V usage is TRBV11-2 and J usage is TRBJ2-5; 7 bases are shared with TRBD1. Germline CDR1 and CDR2: SGHAT and FQNNGV. V lost 6 bases, J lost 4 bases, and 5 bases stayed unmatched. This CDR3 region has 13 residues. CDR3 amino acids: CASSRDRAETQYF. CDR3 DNA: TGTGCCAGCAGTCGTGACAGGGCAGAGACCCAGTACTTC.

The chain employs TRBV2 and TRBJ1-2; D is perhaps TRBD1 (5 bases). This CDR3 region has 13 residues. The germline gives CDR1 SNHLY, CDR2 FYNNEI. V was pared by 2 bases and J by 7 bases, with 11 bases between. CDR3 loop: CASSEQGSIGYTF. The DNA of the CDR3 is TGTGCCAGCAGTGAACAGGGATCCATTGGCTACACCTTC.

The V gene is TRBV5-1, the J gene TRBJ1-3, with D possibly TRBD1 on 5 matching bases. The CDR3 covers 16 residues. The germline CDR1 and CDR2 sequences are SGHRS and YFSETQ. V lost 4 bases to trimming and J lost 0 bases, with 14 bases between them. The CDR3 reads CASSDPNRSSGNTIYF. CDR3 DNA: TGCGCCAGCAGCGATCCCAACAGGAGCTCTGGAAACACCATATATTTT.

The rearrangement links TRBV19 to TRBJ1-6; D gene uncertain. V lost 5 bases, J lost 4 bases, and 6 bases lay in between. CDR1 is LNHDA and CDR2 is SQIVND in the germline V gene (reference sequence). The length of the CDR3 is 13 residues. This CDR3 is CASSLGYNSPLHF. The CDR3 DNA sequence: TGTGCCAGTAGTCTCGGGTATAATTCACCCCTCCACTTT. Supplemented by reference TRBV19 and TRBJ1-6, the full variable domain reads DGGITQSPKYLFRKEGQNVTLSCEQNLNHDAMYWYRQDPGQGLRLIYYSQIVNDFQKGDIAEGYSVSREKKESFPLTVTSAQKNPTAFYLCASSLGYNSPLHFGNGTRLTVT.

This chain connects TRBV2 to TRBJ1-6; 8 positions agree with TRBD1. V lost 6 bases and J lost 2; bases outside the gene matches: 3. The germline V gene has CDR1 SNHLY and CDR2 FYNNEI. This CDR3 comprises 15 residues. CDR3 sequence reads: CASRTGATYNSPLHF. The CDR3 nucleotides read TGTGCCAGCAGGACAGGGGCCACCTATAATTCACCCCTCCACTTT.